What follows are 22 T cell receptor beta chains derived from one specimen sequenced in a study of regulatory T cells in long-lasting Graves disease. Library construction for TCR beta used iRepertoire HTBI primers and Arm-PCR of CDR3 regions. MiXCR, run by TCRdb on the multiplex PCR reads, gives a single entry per CDR3 protein. The table shows hundreds of thousands of distinct CDR3 sequences, with approximately 15% occurring only once. Stated time point: newly diagnosed GD, antithyroid drugs for less than 3 months. With RNA extracted from PBMCs as input, the TCR library was made. A further study also used this sample, focusing on T cells in Graves' hyperthyroidism and ophthalmopathy.

Sequences were derived from peripheral blood mononuclear cells (PBMCs), sampled at new diagnosis, from a patient treated with antithyroid drugs. All receptors derive from a woman under 40 with Graves disease.

The chain uses TRBV12-3 or TRBV12-4 and TRBJ2-7; D uncertain. The ends were cut back, 6 bases at V and 0 bases at J, with 24 bases in the middle. The CDR3 runs to 18 residues. CDR3 DNA sequence: TGTGCCAGCAGCCAAGGCGTAGGTGTCCTAGGAGCCTCCTACGAGCAGTACTTC. Encoded protein: CASSQGVGVLGASYEQYF.

The rearrangement links TRBV28 to TRBJ1-3, with a tentative D call TRBD1 (5 bases). V was trimmed by 10 bases and J by 3 bases, leaving 13 bases between them. The CDR3 covers 13 residues. CDR1 is MDHEN and CDR2 is SYDVKM in the germline V gene. DNA for the CDR3: TGTGCCACCACCGGGGGAGGTGGAAACACCATATATTTT. Translated, it gives CATTGGGGNTIYF.

At least ten counts were recorded for this clonotype. The chain carries TRBV6-1 and TRBJ1-2, with 7 nucleotides matching TRBD1. Germline V gives CDR1 MNHNS, CDR2 SASEGT. With V trimmed by 8 bases and J by 5 bases, 8 bases remained unmatched. The length of the CDR3 is 13 residues. The CDR3 DNA follows: TGTGCCAGCGCCGAAGGGGGCGCGTATGGCTACACCTTC. Translated, it gives CASAEGGAYGYTF.

The chain carries TRBV28 and TRBJ1-5, with 7 bases aligning to TRBD1. This CDR3 spans 13 amino acids. Trimming removed 7 bases from V and 6 bases from J; junction bases left unmatched: 6. CDR1 is MDHEN and CDR2 is SYDVKM in the germline V gene. The CDR3 region is CASKQGSIQPQHF. The CDR3 DNA is TGTGCCAGCAAACAGGGGAGTATTCAGCCCCAGCATTTT.

The chain's CDR3 is CAWSLTEVGEQFF. For the CDR3, the DNA is TGTGCCTGGAGTCTGACGGAGGTCGGTGAGCAGTTCTTC. V is TRBV30 and J is TRBJ2-1; tentatively, D is TRBD2 (5 bases). The CDR3 length is 13 residues. V was cut by 2 bases and J by 9 bases, with 14 bases left in between. Germline loops: CDR1 GTSNPN, CDR2 SVGIG (reference sequence). Variable domain in full (rest from reference TRBV30 and TRBJ2-1): SQTIHQWPATLVQPVGSPLSLECTVEGTSNPNLYWYRQAAGRGLQLLFYSVGIGQISSEVPQNLSASRPQDRQFILSSKKLLLSDSGFYLCAWSLTEVGEQFFGPGTRLTVL.

This clonotype was observed once. The rearrangement joins TRBV18 to TRBJ2-1; 8 positions agree with TRBD1. The germline V gene has CDR1 KGHSH and CDR2 LQKENI. CDR3 length: 16 amino acids. With V trimmed by 3 bases and J by 8 bases, 12 bases remained unmatched. CDR3 nucleotide sequence: TGTGCCAGCTCACCTTCGCAGGGGGCCTCCGGCGATGAGCAGTTCTTC. It yields the protein CASSPSQGASGDEQFF.

The sample holds a few counts of this clonotype. V and J are TRBV20-1 and TRBJ2-5; D remains ambiguous. The CDR3 runs 15 residues. V was pared by 2 bases and J by 1 base, with 14 bases between. Germline V gene data show CDR1 as DFQATT and CDR2 as SNEGSKA (reference sequence). Here the CDR3 reads CSARSYAEVQETQYF. DNA of the CDR3: TGCAGTGCTAGAAGTTACGCGGAAGTCCAAGAGACCCAGTACTTC.

The chain couples TRBV9 to TRBJ2-5, with 11 bases lining up with TRBD2. Germline V gene data show CDR1 as SGDLS and CDR2 as YYNGEE. V trimming: 0 bases; J trimming: 4 bases; junction bases outside the gene matches: 5. The CDR3 runs 16 residues. The CDR3 region is CASSVEHSGRGETQYF. CDR3 nucleotide sequence: TGTGCCAGCAGCGTAGAGCATAGCGGGAGGGGAGAGACCCAGTACTTC.

This sequence joins TRBV5-4 and TRBJ2-1, with 13 positions matching TRBD2. Germline V gene lookup returns CDR1 SGHNT and CDR2 YYREEE (reference sequence). V lost 3 bases and J lost 5; bases outside the gene matches: 2. This CDR3 has 15 residues. The CDR3 DNA is TGTGCCAGCAGCTGGACTAGCGGGAGCAACAATGAGCAGTTCTTC. Translation: CASSWTSGSNNEQFF.

This clonotype was observed a handful of times. This chain connects TRBV6-1 to TRBJ2-2; a possible D gene is TRBD2 (6 bases). This CDR3 has 15 amino acids. Germline CDR1 is MNHNS and CDR2 is SASEGT. V lost 6 bases and J 0 bases, leaving 11 bases between the germline ends. The CDR3 region has the DNA TGTGCCAGCAGAGGAGGGCAAACGAACACCGGGGAGCTGTTTTTT. It encodes CASRGGQTNTGELFF.

As for this clonotype: Without the conserved terminal phenylalanine or tryptophan, this CDR3 likely stems from a read error. The chain joins TRBV30 to TRBJ2-2; 8 nucleotides align to TRBD1. The germline gives CDR1 GTSNPN, CDR2 SVGIG (reference sequence). Germline trimming cut 4 bases from V and 6 bases from J; bases unmatched to any gene: 4. There are 13 residues in the CDR3. The CDR3: CAWKKQGAGELFL. CDR3 DNA: TGTGCCTGGAAGAAACAGGGGGCCGGGGAGCTGTTTCTT.

This clonotype has at least ten counts. The gene calls are TRBV20-1 and TRBJ1-5; D perhaps matches TRBD1 (6 bases). Germline loops: CDR1 DFQATT, CDR2 SNEGSKA (reference sequence). The CDR3 length is 13 residues. The V gene lost 3 bases and the J gene lost 9 bases, with 15 bases spanning the gap. The CDR3 sequence is CSARTPQGLPQHF. The CDR3 coding sequence is TGCAGTGCTAGGACCCCCCAGGGGCTGCCCCAGCATTTT.

This clonotype has ten or more counts. V is TRBV20-1 and J is TRBJ2-7; 7 bases line up with TRBD2. The length of the CDR3 is 13 residues. Trimming took 6 bases from V and 0 from J; bases not matched to a gene: 5. CDR1 and CDR2 (germline): DFQATT, SNEGSKA (reference sequence). The CDR3 protein is CSAGTGGSYEQYF. The DNA of the CDR3 is TGCAGTGCCGGCACGGGGGGCTCCTACGAGCAGTACTTC.

J is TRBJ2-7 and V is TRBV28, with TRBD2 identical over 8 bases. The germline gives CDR1 MDHEN, CDR2 SYDVKM. With V trimmed by 3 bases and J by 3 bases, 7 bases remained unmatched. The length of the CDR3 is 15 residues. CDR3: CASSLRREVLYEQYF. The CDR3, as DNA: TGTGCCAGCAGTTTGCGGCGGGAGGTCCTCTACGAGCAGTACTTC.

This clonotype was seen repeatedly, ten times or more. The chain joins TRBV28 to TRBJ2-7; 8 positions match TRBD2. This CDR3 is built from 15 residues. Germline trimming cut 3 bases from V and 6 bases from J; bases unmatched to any gene: 10. Germline-derived CDR1 and CDR2 are MDHEN and SYDVKM. The CDR3 protein is CASSFGGGLATEQYF. The CDR3 bases are TGTGCCAGCAGTTTCGGCGGGGGGCTCGCCACCGAGCAGTACTTC.

This clonotype occurred a few times. This rearrangement joins TRBV5-1 to TRBJ2-7, with TRBD1 matching over 7 bases. The CDR3 is 16 amino acids. Germline-derived CDR1 and CDR2 are SGHRS and YFSETQ. V shed 0 bases and J 1 base; nucleotides not matched to a gene: 7. CDR3 region: CASSLGQGVGSYEQYF. Written as DNA, the CDR3 is TGCGCCAGCAGCTTGGGGCAGGGGGTGGGATCCTACGAGCAGTACTTC.

This clonotype occurred many times. The rearrangement links TRBV20-1 to TRBJ2-3; D call uncertain. The CDR3 consists of 13 residues. The V gene lost 3 bases and the J gene lost 2 bases, with 9 bases spanning the gap. Per the germline V gene, CDR1 is DFQATT and CDR2 is SNEGSKA (reference sequence). CDR3 sequence: CSASTGSTDTQYF. CDR3 nucleotide sequence: TGCAGTGCTAGTACGGGCTCCACAGATACGCAGTATTTT.

There are many counts of this clonotype. This likely comes from a read error, as the CDR3 has no conserved phenylalanine or tryptophan at its end. It is unclear where the CDR3 begins or ends on the DNA, so no DNA is shown, and the CDR3 is as TCRdb lists it. The chain is built from TRBV7-9 and TRBJ2-1; the table assigns TRBD1, which was not confirmed against the DNA. Germline CDR1 and CDR2: SEHNR and FQNEAQ (reference sequence). The CDR3 is made up of 13 amino acids, end residues included. The CDR3 loop is CASSSPRWQGLSL.

This sequence joins TRBV5-6 and TRBJ1-1; D ambiguous. CDR3 length: 14 residues. V shed 6 bases and J shed 0 bases, with 12 bases lying between them. Germline lookup yields CDR1 SGHDT and CDR2 YYEEEE. The CDR3 is CASIEGSLNTEAFF. CDR3 nucleotides: TGTGCCAGCATTGAGGGCAGCCTGAACACTGAAGCTTTCTTT.

The table lists this clonotype with a few counts. The rearrangement joins TRBV30 to TRBJ2-5; the match to TRBD2 covers 12 bases. Germline V CDR1 and CDR2: GTSNPN, SVGIG (reference sequence). V trimming: 3 bases; J trimming: 1 base; junction bases outside the gene matches: 0. The CDR3 is made up of 14 amino acids. CDR3 nucleotides: TGTGCCTGGAGGACTAGCGGGGGCCAAGAGACCCAGTACTTC. It translates to CAWRTSGGQETQYF.

This clonotype was observed at least ten times. The J gene is TRBJ1-6, the V gene TRBV28; D ambiguous. CDR3 length: 17 amino acids. CDR1 MDHEN and CDR2 SYDVKM come from the germline V gene. Deletions cut 7 bases from V and 0 bases from J, with 16 bases between. The CDR3 sequence: CASIGMAESSYNSPLHF. The CDR3 DNA is TGTGCCAGCATCGGAATGGCAGAAAGCTCCTATAATTCACCCCTCCACTTT.

This chain links TRBV19 with TRBJ2-1; 9 nucleotides agree with TRBD2. Germline assignment: CDR1 LNHDA and CDR2 SQIVND (reference sequence). V dropped 5 bases and J dropped 6; count of bases not matched to a gene: 5. The CDR3 runs to 14 residues. The CDR3 sequence: CASSSTSGPNEQFF. The DNA of the CDR3 is TGTGCCAGTAGTTCGACTAGCGGACCCAATGAGCAGTTCTTC.